What follows is one TCR beta chain and its context. These data come from a study of blood T cell repertoires in COVID-19. About the research overall: The samples span acute and convalescent COVID-19 from the United States, Italy and Spain.

Seattle cases were enrolled at active infection and followed longitudinally. Trimming left V 7 bases short and J 7 bases short, with 7 bases between. CDR3 length: 11 amino acids. CDR1 and CDR2 from the germline V gene are SEHNR and FQNEAQ (reference sequence). In the study's own analysis: For nucleated cells, counts were estimated from reference gene primer amplification. Clones were read by immunoSEQ multiplex PCR, and TCRdb kept only the in-frame ones, dropping some. V and J calls plus clone size are reproduced from that table; the DNA served to infer D and trimming. The table includes more than 350,000 clones, approximately 87% detected once.

Material: peripheral blood. V and J are TRBV7-9 and TRBJ2-2; D unclear. The TCR originated in a woman aged 25 to 39 with COVID-19, enrolled during active disease. The CDR3 DNA follows: TGTGCCAGCACCAACTTCGGGGAGCTGTTTTTT. It is translated as CASTNFGELFF.